The following is a TCR beta chain sequence with its context. Relative to the germline gene, one junction end is altered; a read error may explain this. The CDR3 extends 3 residues past the end of the read, so its final part is completed from the germline J gene. Other DNA sequences in the same sample also yield this CDR3. Each participant carried one incident cervical HPV16 infection only. The CDR3 sequence is 14 residues long. Germline V gene sequence: CDR1 KGHSH, CDR2 LQKENI. The data derive from a study of T cells in women clearing cervical HPV infection. Looking at the study overall: Women with histologically confirmed HPV16-related CIN3 or worse, 2 with invasive cancer, served as cases. HLA type could not be excluded as a confounder.

Generated by immunoSEQ multiplex PCR, the TCRdb table keeps only in-frame clones and is missing some. The repertoire table contains around 35,000 clones. Sequences were obtained from blood buffy coat. The chain employs TRBV18 and TRBJ1-3; a weak D match, TRBD1 (5 bases). This TCR derives from a woman aged 18 to 75 with a cervical HPV16 infection that either progressed to CIN3+ or cleared (not recorded which). The CDR3 bases that were read are TGTGCCAGCTCACCACAGGGGCTCGGAAACACT. This codes for CASSPQGLGNT. The entire CDR3 is CASSPQGLGNTIYF.